This T cell receptor (beta chain) is from a study of control samples from healthy donors and cancer patients. Libraries were prepared by immunoSEQ multiplex PCR; TCRdb keeps only in-frame clonotypes and omits some of them. Altogether about 65,000 clones are present, 90% being singletons, with the ten largest covering roughly 1.2%. This clonotype was sampled from a woman between 45 and 60 years old with colorectal cancer. The sample was PBMCs.

DNA for the CDR3: TGTGCCAGCAGCTTATTATCCGGTGGGGCGAACACCGGGGAGCTGTTTTTT. Translating it yields CASSLLSGGANTGELFF. The chain recombines TRBV7-3 with TRBJ2-2; unclear D gene. Germline CDR1 is SGHTA and CDR2 is FQGTGA. The CDR3 is 17 amino acids. V was shortened by 2 bases and J by 0 bases, with 13 bases between the two germline ends.